Below, one TCR beta chain is given with its context. It has no known antigen specificity. Per-base qualities were not stored, and no clone one base away is much larger. Healthy HIV-negative adults with no recently reported acute infections or vaccinations were included as donors. Every donor was a Caucasian adult living in Nashville, Tennessee, USA. Magnetic negative selection was used to enrich CD4+ T cells, after which naive cells were positively selected on CD45RA and the negative fraction became the memory subset. Blood was collected by leukapheresis, and PBMCs were isolated by Ficoll-Histopaque density gradient centrifugation and then cryopreserved in liquid nitrogen vapor phase. Analytical flow cytometry was used to check the purity and quantity of each magnetically sorted T cell population. Genomic DNA was isolated from every sorted fraction and measured by UV absorbance on a Nanodrop 2000c.

TCR CDR3 regions were amplified from genomic DNA by multiplex PCR using the deep immunoSEQ assay. Genomic DNA extracted from each cell subset was distributed evenly over all wells of several immunoSEQ 96-well plates, and each plate served as one replicate. Each replicate PCR for sorted subsets received roughly 0.2 ug genomic DNA, equal to some 32,000 T cell genomes. Purified libraries were measured with a Qubit 3.0 fluorometer, size-checked on a Bioanalyzer 2100, and measured again with the KAPA Library Quantification kit. Every immunoSEQ 96-well plate was sequenced on a separate single-read 150-cycle Illumina NextSeq 550 flow cell. Processing in the source paper ran as follows. Because only junctional sequences without quality scores were contained in the immunoSEQ output, filtering matching that applied to full-length reads could not be performed. To assign V/J genes and CDR3, sequences were annotated against IMGT germline references using PyIR, a Python wrapper for IgBLAST v1.9. Reads were filtered out if the reads had weak V/J assignments (E-value above 1e-6), no CDR3, stop codons, out-of-frame junctions, or ambiguous translated residues. V3J clonotypes were defined as sequences sharing an identical inferred V gene, J gene, and CDR3 amino acid sequence. Percentage overlap between repertoires was computed as shared unique clonotypes divided by the size of the smaller repertoire. Richness of each repertoire was evaluated using RTK rarefaction, the Chao1 estimator, and Recon v2.1 estimates of unobserved clonotypes. Generation probabilities for all TCRbeta clonotypes obtained by the gDNA method from a handful of donors were computed using OLGA. Drawn from immuneACCESS, this table holds only the in-frame rearrangements with V and J called that TCRdb kept. Clones are partly lost; checked studies trace under half to an unresolved V gene and leave the rest unexplained. V and J calls and clone size are given by that table; D and trimming were obtained from the DNA. The sample table records 2 million to 2.5 million clones; 90% to 95% of these occur just once. Roughly 0.36% of the sample goes to the ten largest clones.

This sample is part of a study of shared clonotypes between healthy human individuals (dated by TCRdb to 2018 to 2020). Background on the whole study: The cohort comprised two women and a few men aged 18 to 49 years. For each donor, CD4 naive and CD4 memory were each run on three plates, CD8 naive on two plates, and CD8 memory on one plate. To estimate repertoire size and how much clonotype sharing occurs between individuals, the study deeply sequenced the blood TCR repertoires of roughly 5 healthy adults. Libraries were prepared and TCR repertoires were sequenced by different laboratories using diverse techniques, in order to increase sequencing depth and limit assay-specific biases. Leukapheresis yielded between about 0.85 and 9.5 billion PBMCs per donor. The study at large found these results: Sampling was restricted to blood, and TCR repertoires in tissue are likely to differ from TCR repertoires in blood. Naive subsets generally had larger estimated clonotype richness than memory subsets. Incomplete sequencing was indicated by rarefaction of sorted-subset datasets, despite the large sequencing depth. Compared with non-shared clonotypes, the clonotypes found in all four sorted-subset donors had higher generation probabilities. About 4.5% of naive CD4, more than 3% of naive CD8, approximately 2% of memory CD4, and 0.35% to 0.4% of memory CD8 clonotypes were shared across several donors. Based on pairwise subsampling, the degree of clonotype sharing among donors was expected to be affected by sequencing depth. Because the study included a small number of donors, the genetic and exposure-history diversity represented was limited.

Source material: naive CD4+ T cells from PBMCs. This specimen's cell subset or site label, interpreted: CD45RA+ positively selected. This receptor was identified in a man aged 18-30 years in good health. Some clones in this sample may be carry-over from other donors' samples.

The CDR3 protein: CATSRTRSSYEQYF. The nucleotide sequence is given as TGTGCCACCAGCCGGACCCGGTCAAGCTACGAGCAGTACTTC. The rearrangement joined TRBV15 to TRBJ2-7; confidence is insufficient to name the D gene. The germline V gene (reference sequence) sets CDR1 to LNHNV and CDR2 to YYDKDF. V and J are truncated by 5 bases and 3 bases respectively, leaving an intervening sequence of 14 bases. The CDR3, cysteine through phenylalanine, is 14 amino acids long. The DNA shown is the 42-base CDR3, in frame from base 1.